These 8 T cell receptor beta chains were sequenced from one sample in a study of long-term antiretroviral therapy in people with HIV. It was version v3.0 of the immunoSEQ assay that was run at survey level. Using immunoSEQ multiplex PCR, the repertoire was profiled, and TCRdb retains in-frame clones only, with some absent. The sample has over 15,000 clones, roughly 91% seen once. The material was unsorted PBMCs, obtained 0.3 years after starting antiretroviral therapy. All receptors derive from a man in his 60s with HIV.

This clone was seen just once. This chain links TRBV28 with TRBJ2-3; TRBD2 agrees at 11 bases. The V segment lost 8 bases and the J segment 6 bases; nucleotides outside the gene matches: 7. CDR1 and CDR2 from the germline V gene are MDHEN and SYDVKM. The CDR3 extends over 14 amino acids. The DNA for the CDR3 is TGTGCCAGCCAACTAGCGGGGGCGGGGGATACGCAGTATTTT. Translated: CASQLAGAGDTQYF.

A single count supports this clone. The gene calls are TRBV7-3 and TRBJ2-3; no definite D call. V lost 5 bases, J lost 0 bases, and 9 bases lay in between. CDR3 length: 14 residues. Germline V CDR1 and CDR2: SGHTA, FQGTGA. The CDR3 DNA reads as TGTGCCAGCAGCCCCCGCTGGAGCACAGATACGCAGTATTTT. This gives the protein CASSPRWSTDTQYF.

This chain connects TRBV2 to TRBJ2-7; D might be TRBD2 (5 bases). V gave up 3 bases and J gave up 0 bases, with 15 bases separating them. The CDR3 contains 16 residues. The germline V gene has CDR1 SNHLY and CDR2 FYNNEI. CDR3 amino acids: CASSEDRGTSSYEQYF. Here the CDR3 DNA reads TGTGCCAGCAGTGAGGATCGGGGTACAAGCTCCTACGAGCAGTACTTC.

The rearrangement links TRBV7-2 to TRBJ2-3; the D gene is possibly TRBD2 (6 bases). Germline V CDR1 and CDR2: SGHTA, FQGNSA. The V and J ends lost 1 base and 0 bases respectively, with 14 bases between them. The CDR3 totals 17 residues. DNA for the CDR3: TGTGCCAGCAGCTTAGTGGCAGCGGGTGCTAGCACAGATACGCAGTATTTT. Encoded protein: CASSLVAAGASTDTQYF.

This chain links TRBV7-6 with TRBJ2-1; D not resolved. V lost 5 bases, J lost 7 bases, and 9 bases lay in between. The CDR3 is 12 residues long. Germline assignment: CDR1 SGHVS and CDR2 FNYEAQ. The CDR3 spells CASSPLMNEQFF. DNA of the CDR3: TGTGCCAGCAGCCCCCTAATGAATGAGCAGTTCTTC. The full variable domain, with the rest looked up from reference TRBV7-6 and TRBJ2-1, is GAGVSQSPRYKVTKRGQDVALRCDPISGHVSLYWYRQALGQGPEFLTYFNYEAQQDKSGLPNDRFSAERPEGSISTLTIQRTEQRDSAMYRCASSPLMNEQFFGPGTRLTVL.

V gene TRBV7-9 combines with J gene TRBJ1-2; no firm D call. The CDR3 is 12 residues long. The V gene's germline CDR1 is SEHNR and CDR2 FQNEAQ (reference sequence). V lost 1 base, J lost 14 bases, and 14 bases lay in between. DNA of the CDR3: TGTGCCAGCAGCTTAGAGTCGGGATGGTGGACCTTC. Amino acid sequence: CASSLESGWWTF.

The V gene is TRBV5-1, the J gene TRBJ1-2, with 10 bases aligning to TRBD1. The germline CDR1 and CDR2 sequences are SGHRS and YFSETQ. Trimming took 2 bases from V and 4 from J; bases not matched to a gene: 2. This CDR3 is 14 amino acids long. CDR3 nucleotide sequence: TGCGCCAGCAGCTTCGACAGGGGGCTCTATGGCTACACCTTC. Translating it yields CASSFDRGLYGYTF. The full variable domain, in which reference TRBV5-1 and TRBJ1-2 provide the parts outside the CDR3, is KAGVTQTPRYLIKTRGQQVTLSCSPISGHRSVSWYQQTPGQGLQFLFEYFSETQRNKGNFPGRFSGRQFSNSRSEMNVSTLELGDSALYLCASSFDRGLYGYTFGSGTRLTVV.

J is TRBJ2-5 and V is TRBV19; the D gene is possibly TRBD1 (6 bases). V was clipped by 5 bases and J by 2 bases, with 12 bases between them. This CDR3 spans 14 amino acids. Looked up from germline, CDR1 is LNHDA and CDR2 is SQIVND (reference sequence). CDR3 coding DNA: TGTGCCAGTAGTCCGAACGGACAGCAAGAGACCCAGTACTTC. It codes for CASSPNGQQETQYF.